The 19 T cell receptor beta chains below all came from one sample that was sequenced in a study of T cell repertoires in cytomegalovirus infection. Their antigens are not known. TCRdb used MiXCR to reprocess the reads, holding one entry per CDR3 protein. Of tens of thousands of distinct CDR3 sequences in the sample, roughly 20% were seen once. The sequencing here drew on CD8+ T cells from cultured PBMCs, taken from culture after CMV antigen stimulation. These receptors originate from a human donor in good health (CMV status not recorded). Some clones in this sample may be carry-over from other donors' samples.

This clonotype has just a few counts. V is TRBV27 and J is TRBJ1-5, with TRBD1 as a possible D gene (5 bases). Germline CDR1 reads MNHEY; CDR2 reads SMNVEV (reference sequence). The CDR3 runs 19 residues. Trimming pared 2 bases from V and 0 bases from J, leaving 20 bases between. The CDR3 region has the DNA TGTGCCAGCAGTTTAAGTAATTTAGGGGCCCCTTATAGCAATCAGCCCCAGCATTTT. It translates to CASSLSNLGAPYSNQPQHF.

This clonotype was detected only a few times. V gene TRBV11-2 combines with J gene TRBJ2-7; unclear D gene. CDR1 and CDR2 (germline): SGHAT, FQNNGV. Trimming pared 5 bases from V and 7 bases from J, leaving 15 bases between. The CDR3 totals 13 residues. CDR3 nucleotides: TGTGCCAGCAGCGGCGGCCCCGTTTGGGAGCAGTACTTC. It encodes CASSGGPVWEQYF.

This clonotype occurred a few times. The chain couples TRBV7-2 to TRBJ1-6; 9 nucleotides line up with TRBD1. The trim removed 5 bases at V and 0 bases at J, leaving 5 bases unmatched. The V gene's germline CDR1 is SGHTA and CDR2 FQGNSA. The CDR3 runs to 17 residues. CDR3 in amino acids: CASSALTGGSYNSPLHF. Written as DNA, the CDR3 is TGTGCCAGCAGCGCCCTGACAGGGGGCTCCTATAATTCACCCCTCCACTTT.

The J gene is TRBJ1-4, the V gene TRBV7-2; a weak D match, TRBD1 (5 bases). Trimming left V 5 bases short and J 7 bases short, with 17 bases between. The CDR3 has 15 amino acids. Germline-derived CDR1 and CDR2 are SGHTA and FQGNSA. CDR3 sequence: CASSPAGWKGEKLFF. In DNA, the CDR3 is TGTGCCAGCAGCCCCGCAGGGTGGAAAGGTGAAAAACTGTTTTTT.

This chain connects TRBV18 to TRBJ2-3; D gene uncertain. CDR3 length equals 14 residues. Germline CDR1 and CDR2: KGHSH and LQKENI. Trimming left V 3 bases short and J 5 bases short, with 12 bases between. Here the CDR3 reads CASSPTISIDTQYF. The CDR3 DNA sequence: TGTGCCAGCTCACCTACCATAAGTATAGATACGCAGTATTTT.

This clonotype was picked up many times. The chain carries TRBV6-2 or TRBV6-3 and TRBJ1-5; D gene unclear. The CDR3 is 16 residues long. Germline loops: CDR1 MNHEY, CDR2 SVGEGT. Trimming removed 2 bases at V and 2 bases at J, with 13 bases between. Here the CDR3 DNA reads TGTGCCAGCAGTTACGTCAAGGGAGCGGGCAATCAGCCCCAGCATTTT. Its protein is CASSYVKGAGNQPQHF.

This clonotype was recorded only once. The V and J genes are TRBV7-6 and TRBJ2-1; 11 bases agree with TRBD2. V lost 3 bases to trimming and J lost 6 bases; unmatched junction nucleotides: 10. Germline V lookup: CDR1 SGHVS, CDR2 FNYEAQ. The CDR3 is 17 residues long. The CDR3 spells CASSFLASGGQGNEQFF. The CDR3 bases are TGTGCCAGCAGCTTTTTGGCTAGCGGGGGGCAAGGCAATGAGCAGTTCTTC.

The chain employs TRBV12-3 or TRBV12-4 and TRBJ2-5; 7 nucleotides match TRBD2. The CDR3 has 15 residues. V lost 1 base and J lost 1; bases outside the gene matches: 3. The DNA for the CDR3 is TGTGCCAGCAGTTTAGTAGCGGGCAGCCAAGAGACCCAGTACTTC. Its protein is CASSLVAGSQETQYF.

This clonotype came up a few times. The chain links TRBV7-6 to TRBJ2-1; unclear D gene. V gave up 3 bases and J gave up 8 bases, with 11 bases separating them. The CDR3 contains 13 residues. Looked up from germline, CDR1 is SGHVS and CDR2 is FNYEAQ. The DNA of the CDR3 is TGTGCCAGCAGCTTGGATAGGACCCATGAGCAGTTCTTC. Translation gives CASSLDRTHEQFF.

The V call is TRBV7-6, the J call TRBJ2-7, with 9 bases aligning to TRBD1. Germline V gene lookup returns CDR1 SGHVS and CDR2 FNYEAQ. The CDR3 sequence is 15 residues long. J gave up 3 bases and V 5 bases, and 8 bases lay outside the gene matches. CDR3 DNA: TGTGCCAGCAGCCATAGGGGACAGGGATACTACGAGCAGTACTTC. Amino acid sequence: CASSHRGQGYYEQYF.

This clonotype was seen only a few times. V is TRBV6-5 and J is TRBJ2-2; 15 bases align to TRBD2. This CDR3 has 19 residues. Germline V gene lookup returns CDR1 MNHEY and CDR2 SVGAGI. J gave up 5 bases and V 0 bases, and 7 bases lay outside the gene matches. CDR3 protein: CASSYSPGTSGGKTGELFF. CDR3 coding DNA: TGTGCCAGCAGTTACTCACCCGGGACTAGCGGGGGGAAGACCGGGGAGCTGTTTTTT.

A few counts support this clonotype. The rearrangement uses TRBV7-2 and TRBJ2-7; D is ambiguous. This CDR3 is built from 14 residues. V lost 0 bases and J 4 bases, leaving 10 bases between the germline ends. Germline CDR1 is SGHTA and CDR2 is FQGNSA. This chain's CDR3 is CASSLAAGSYEQYF. The CDR3 region has the DNA TGTGCCAGCAGCTTAGCCGCAGGCAGTTACGAGCAGTACTTC.

This clonotype has just a few counts. The chain is built from TRBV7-8 and TRBJ2-7, with D possibly TRBD2 on 5 matching bases. The CDR3 loop spans 12 amino acids. Looked up from germline, CDR1 is SGHVS and CDR2 is FQNEAQ. V was shortened by 5 bases and J by 2 bases, with 7 bases between the two germline ends. As DNA, the CDR3 is TGTGCCAGCAGCCCCGGGACCTACGAGCAGTACTTC. As protein: CASSPGTYEQYF.

The chain joins TRBV27 to TRBJ1-1, with D unclear. Germline CDR1 MNHEY, CDR2 SMNVEV (reference sequence). This CDR3 has 16 amino acids. The V end was cut by 4 bases, the J end by 5 bases, with 20 bases between. CDR3 DNA sequence: TGTGCCAGCAGTTCACGCTACGCCTATAGGCAAACTGAAGCTTTCTTT. Amino acids: CASSSRYAYRQTEAFF.

This clonotype has only a few counts. Mismatch with germline at one junction end may stem from a read error. This sequence joins TRBV5-3 and TRBJ2-7; 9 nucleotides line up with TRBD2. TRBV5-3 is an open reading frame whose function is uncertain. This CDR3 comprises 15 residues. The CDR3 loop reads CASSLERGVPYEQYF. As DNA, the CDR3 is TGTGCCAGCAGCTTGGAGCGGGGGGTTCCCTACGAGCAGTACTTC.

This chain connects TRBV12-3 or TRBV12-4 to TRBJ2-7; 10 nucleotides agree with TRBD2. The CDR3 has 13 residues. The V and J ends lost 8 bases and 2 bases, in that order; junction bases with no gene match: 3. This CDR3 is CASGLAATYEQYF. In nucleotides, the CDR3 is TGTGCCAGCGGACTAGCGGCAACCTACGAGCAGTACTTC.

The V and J genes are TRBV7-9 and TRBJ2-7; maybe TRBD1 (5 bases). With 4 bases removed from V and 2 bases from J, the gap between germline ends came to 12 bases. The CDR3 is made up of 14 amino acids. Germline values: CDR1 SEHNR, CDR2 FQNEAQ (reference sequence). The CDR3 sequence is CASSSPGAPYEQYF. Here the CDR3 DNA reads TGTGCCAGCAGCTCCCCTGGGGCGCCCTACGAGCAGTACTTC.

The chain employs TRBV11-2 and TRBJ2-1; 8 nucleotides match TRBD2. Germline assignment: CDR1 SGHAT and CDR2 FQNNGV. The J segment lost 4 bases and the V segment lost 5 bases, leaving 10 bases of the junction unmatched. The CDR3 has 16 amino acids. The CDR3 loop reads CASSPGGGLHYNEQFF. CDR3 DNA sequence: TGTGCCAGCAGCCCCGGGGGGGGACTACATTACAATGAGCAGTTCTTC. Full variable domain (rest looked up from reference TRBV11-2 and TRBJ2-1): EAGVAQSPRYKIIEKRQSVAFWCNPISGHATLYWYQQILGQGPKLLIQFQNNGVVDDSQLPKDRFSAERLKGVDSTLKIQPAKLEDSAVYLCASSPGGGLHYNEQFFGPGTRLTVL.

This clonotype was counted ten times or more. The chain links TRBV25-1 to TRBJ1-1, with D perhaps matching TRBD1 (6 bases). The CDR3 is 13 residues long. Germline CDR1 reads MGHDK; CDR2 reads SYGVNS. V was shortened by 8 bases and J by 1 base, with 11 bases between the two germline ends. The CDR3 sequence is CASRSGQNTEAFF. CDR3 DNA: TGTGCCAGCCGATCGGGACAGAACACTGAAGCTTTCTTT.